The T cell receptor (beta chain) under discussion was sequenced for a study of cytotoxic CD8 clonotypes in ibrutinib-treated CLL (dated by TCRdb to about 2021). About the full investigation: The cohort was composed of around twelve relapsed/refractory and fewer than 16 treatment-naive patients; IGHV unmutated status was identified in some 17 patients. Response samples were obtained after a median of around 11 months of treatment, with a range of roughly 6 to 40 months. Cryopreserved peripheral blood mononuclear cells were obtained prior to treatment, at the time of response, and at either disease progression or sustained remission. Every sample from remission and from progressive disease was obtained while the patients were still on ibrutinib. Partial responses were observed in around 25 patients and complete responses in 2; after a median follow-up of around 68 months, remission was maintained in approximately 14 patients and progression was observed in roughly twelve. Of the approximately 90 participants in the trial, about two dozen had longitudinal samples available. On average, each sample had roughly 250,000 productive templates and approximately 89,000 productive rearrangements. What the work shows at the level of the full study, not this receptor alone: At baseline, clonality was higher than in age-matched healthy donors and showed a strong correlation with circulating CD8+ T-cell counts. At ibrutinib response clonality went up, during sustained remission it held steady, and at progression it dropped back toward baseline. Sustained-remission and progressing patients did not have matched sampling times, and lymph node repertoires were not examined. Public clonotypes were rare and either shrank or stayed stable during treatment, and the rise in clonality at ibrutinib response reflected expansion of private clonotypes.

From cysteine to phenylalanine, the CDR3 is 13 amino acids long. Solely the CDR3 DNA is kept, with 39 bases framed from the first base. Relative to germline, V is 8 bases shorter and J is 4 bases shorter, with 9 bases between their ends. The germline V gene gives CDR1 as MNHEY and CDR2 as SVGAGI. The goal of deep resolution MiSeq sequencing was a depth between 1 in 1 million and 1 in 200,000 T cells, and coverage averaged 10x per clonotype. The immunoSEQ hsTCRB Kit was used to generate the TCR beta libraries. The study's processing was this. The data were analyzed with ImmunoSEQ Analyzer and ImmunoSEQ Data Assistant, and V, D and J gene assignments followed IMGT definitions. Clonality, which ranges from 0 to 1, was calculated by subtracting the normalized Shannon entropy of productive rearrangement frequencies from one. Only overrepresented clonotypes making up at least 0.05% of each patient's repertoire were included in the public clonotype analysis. Around 13 age-matched healthy donor repertoires from immuneACCESS were used as controls for clonality. Sourced from immuneACCESS, this table was stored by TCRdb with only in-frame sequences that have V and J called. A share of the clones is absent; for the studies checked, an unresolved V gene accounts for under half, and the remainder has no known explanation. D and trimming were read from the DNA, whereas the V and J calls and clone size are those reported in that table. The sample includes 330,000 or so clones, with roughly 70% observed a single time. Clones ranked in the top ten supply about 5.9% of the sample.

Notes on this clone: The antigen this receptor binds is unknown. No base quality values were provided; no much bigger clone lies one nucleotide off.

For TCR beta library preparation, about 2.2 micrograms of genomic DNA was extracted from cryopreserved PBMCs. Longitudinal blood samples from CLL patients receiving ibrutinib monotherapy were subjected to high-throughput TCR beta sequencing. The patients were enrolled in a single-center, open-label phase 2 trial of ibrutinib monotherapy. This material consisted of PBMCs, taken after 36 months of ibrutinib treatment. This TCR came from a human donor with chronic lymphocytic leukemia. The sequence links TRBV6-5 to TRBJ1-6, with no D gene named confidently. The base sequence is TGTGCCAGCTCCCAGACTTATAATTCACCCCTCCACTTT. It is translated as CASSQTYNSPLHF.